Listed here are 3 T cell receptor beta chains from one sample, sequenced in a study of beta chain features in type 1 diabetes. As every portion of the isolated RNA was reverse transcribed, the sequencing read expressed TCRB transcripts. Profiled with immunoSEQ multiplex PCR; TCRdb holds only in-frame clones, not every one. Of approximately 44,000 clones listed, 65% to 70% are singletons. Study-level points and caveats: TCRB CDR3s from Type 1 diabetes patients were moderately but significantly shorter in all four CD4+ subsets.

These receptors lack a known antigen. The sample taken for sequencing was Tregs from blood. The source of these receptors is a woman aged 18-29 years with type 1 diabetes.

This chain links TRBV18 with TRBJ2-7, with a tentative D call TRBD2 (6 bases). Germline lookup yields CDR1 KGHSH and CDR2 LQKENI. The CDR3 runs 13 residues. With 5 bases removed from V and 2 bases from J, the gap between germline ends came to 10 bases. The CDR3 reads CASSGGIPYEQYF. The CDR3 DNA is TGTGCCAGCTCAGGAGGGATTCCCTACGAGCAGTACTTC.

This sequence joins TRBV5-1 and TRBJ1-3; 7 nucleotides match TRBD1. The CDR3 covers 16 residues. V gave up 4 bases and J gave up 0 bases; unmatched junction bases: 7. CDR1 SGHRS and CDR2 YFSETQ come from the germline V gene. The CDR3 loop is CASSTRDRFSGNTIYF. The CDR3 DNA sequence: TGCGCCAGCAGCACAAGGGACAGATTCTCTGGAAACACCATATATTTT.

In its sample, this clone was seen a few times. This chain connects TRBV28 to TRBJ1-3; tentative D call: TRBD1 (5 bases). The CDR3 has 13 amino acids. Germline CDR1 reads MDHEN; CDR2 reads SYDVKM. The V end was cut by 8 bases, the J end by 9 bases, with 17 bases between. The CDR3 region has the DNA TGTGCCAGCTCCTCGCCTCGCGGGGGCACCATATATTTT. Its protein is CASSSPRGGTIYF.